The present T cell receptor (beta chain) was sequenced within a study of blood T cell repertoires in COVID-19. The wider study: From the United States, Italy and Spain came samples of acute and convalescent COVID-19. PBMCs, B-cell-depleted T cells, or T cells provided the cDNA or gDNA that made up the material.

Authors' analysis steps: Amplification from reference gene primers served as the basis for estimated nucleated cell counts. TCRdb's copy holds only in-frame clones and misses some; the assay was immunoSEQ multiplex PCR. V and J calls plus clone size are reproduced from that table; the DNA served to infer D and trimming. Of around 140,000 clones in the sample, 81% were seen once. CDR1 and CDR2 from the germline V gene are SGHNT and YENEEA. V lost 3 bases and J 1 base, leaving 3 bases between the germline ends. The CDR3 totals 12 residues. The chain recombines TRBV11-3 with TRBJ1-1, with no clear D. The sequenced material came from peripheral blood. This clonotype originated in a woman in her sixties with active or convalescent COVID-19. The CDR3 nucleotides read TGTGCCAGCAGCTTCTCGAACACTGAAGCTTTCTTT. Translating it yields CASSFSNTEAFF. The full variable domain, with the rest looked up from reference TRBV11-3 and TRBJ1-1, is EAGVVQSPRYKIIEKKQPVAFWCNPISGHNTLYWYLQNLGQGPELLIRYENEEAVDDSQLPKDRFSAERLKGVDSTLKIQPAELGDSAVYLCASSFSNTEAFFGQGTRLTVV.